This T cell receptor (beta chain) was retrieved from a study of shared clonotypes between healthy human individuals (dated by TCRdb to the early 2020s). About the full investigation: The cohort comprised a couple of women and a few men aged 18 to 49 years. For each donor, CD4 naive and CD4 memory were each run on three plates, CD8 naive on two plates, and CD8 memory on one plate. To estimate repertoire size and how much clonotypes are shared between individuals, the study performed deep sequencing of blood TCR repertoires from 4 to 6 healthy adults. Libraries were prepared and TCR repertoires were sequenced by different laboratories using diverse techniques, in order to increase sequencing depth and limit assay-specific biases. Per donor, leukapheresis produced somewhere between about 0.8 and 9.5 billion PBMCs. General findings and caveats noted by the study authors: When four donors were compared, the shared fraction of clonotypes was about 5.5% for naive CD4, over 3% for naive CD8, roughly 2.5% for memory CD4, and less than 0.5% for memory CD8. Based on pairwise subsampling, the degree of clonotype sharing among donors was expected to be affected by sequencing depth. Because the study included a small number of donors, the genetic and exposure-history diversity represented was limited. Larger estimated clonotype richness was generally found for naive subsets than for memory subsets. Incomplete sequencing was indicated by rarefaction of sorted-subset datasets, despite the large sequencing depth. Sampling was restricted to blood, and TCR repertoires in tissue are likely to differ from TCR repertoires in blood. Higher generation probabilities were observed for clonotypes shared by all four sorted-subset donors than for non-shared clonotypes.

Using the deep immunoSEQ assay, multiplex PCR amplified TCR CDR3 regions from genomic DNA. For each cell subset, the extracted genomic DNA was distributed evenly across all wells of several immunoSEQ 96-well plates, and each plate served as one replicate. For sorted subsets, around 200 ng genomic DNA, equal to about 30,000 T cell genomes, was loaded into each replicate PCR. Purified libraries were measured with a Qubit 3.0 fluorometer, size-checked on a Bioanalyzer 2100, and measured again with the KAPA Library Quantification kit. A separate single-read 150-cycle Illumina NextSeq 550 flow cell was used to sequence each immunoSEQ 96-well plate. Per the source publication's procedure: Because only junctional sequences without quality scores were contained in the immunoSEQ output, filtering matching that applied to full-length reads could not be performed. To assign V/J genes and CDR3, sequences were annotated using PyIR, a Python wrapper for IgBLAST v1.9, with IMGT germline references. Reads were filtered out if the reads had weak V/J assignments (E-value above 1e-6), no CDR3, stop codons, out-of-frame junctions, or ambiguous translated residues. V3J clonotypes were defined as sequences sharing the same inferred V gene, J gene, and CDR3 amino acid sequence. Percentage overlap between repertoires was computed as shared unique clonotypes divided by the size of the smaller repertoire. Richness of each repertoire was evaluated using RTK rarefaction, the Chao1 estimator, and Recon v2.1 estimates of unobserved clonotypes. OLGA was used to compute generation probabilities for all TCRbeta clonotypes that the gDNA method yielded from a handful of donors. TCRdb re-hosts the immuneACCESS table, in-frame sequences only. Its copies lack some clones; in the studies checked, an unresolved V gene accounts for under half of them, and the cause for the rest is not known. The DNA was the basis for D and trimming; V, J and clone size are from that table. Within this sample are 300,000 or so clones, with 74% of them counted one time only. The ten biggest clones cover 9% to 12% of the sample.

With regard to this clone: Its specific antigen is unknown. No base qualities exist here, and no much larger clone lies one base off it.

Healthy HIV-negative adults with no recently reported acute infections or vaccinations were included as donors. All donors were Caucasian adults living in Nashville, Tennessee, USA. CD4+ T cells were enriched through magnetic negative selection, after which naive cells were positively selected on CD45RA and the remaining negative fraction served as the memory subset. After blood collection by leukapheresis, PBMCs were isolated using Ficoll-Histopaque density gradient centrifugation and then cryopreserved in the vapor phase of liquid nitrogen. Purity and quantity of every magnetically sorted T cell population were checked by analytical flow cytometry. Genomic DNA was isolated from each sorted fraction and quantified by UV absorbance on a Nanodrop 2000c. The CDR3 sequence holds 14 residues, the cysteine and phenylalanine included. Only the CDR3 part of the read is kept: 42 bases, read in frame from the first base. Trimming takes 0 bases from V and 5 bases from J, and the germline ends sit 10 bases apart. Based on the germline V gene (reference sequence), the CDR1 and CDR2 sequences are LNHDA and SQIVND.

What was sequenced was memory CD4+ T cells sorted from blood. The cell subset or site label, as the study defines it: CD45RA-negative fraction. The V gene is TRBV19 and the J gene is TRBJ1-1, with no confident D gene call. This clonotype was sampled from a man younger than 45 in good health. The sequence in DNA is TGTGCCAGTAGTATAGAACTGGGTCGGACTGAAGCTTTCTTT. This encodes CASSIELGRTEAFF.